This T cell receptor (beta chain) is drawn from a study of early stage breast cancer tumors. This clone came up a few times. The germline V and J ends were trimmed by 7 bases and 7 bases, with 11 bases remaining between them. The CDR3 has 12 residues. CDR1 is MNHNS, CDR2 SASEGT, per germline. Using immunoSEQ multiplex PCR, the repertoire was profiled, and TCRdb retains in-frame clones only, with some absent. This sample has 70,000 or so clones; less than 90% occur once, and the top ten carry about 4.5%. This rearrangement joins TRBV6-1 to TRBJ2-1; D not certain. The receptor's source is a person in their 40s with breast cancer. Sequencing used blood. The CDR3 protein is CASTFLANEQFF. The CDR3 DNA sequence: TGTGCCAGCACGTTTTTGGCTAATGAGCAGTTCTTC.